Below, one T cell receptor (beta chain) is given with its context. Its specificity is unknown. The CDR3 loop spans 15 amino acids. Germline loops: CDR1 SGHNT, CDR2 YYREEE (reference sequence). This sample is drawn from a study of T cells expressing NK-cell markers. Study-level points and caveats: Of the CD8+ T cells in six donors, about 1.0-7.5% belonged to dominant NKG2C+ clonotypes.

TCRdb re-called the 5' RACE reads, yielding one record per CDR3 amino acid sequence without DNA. The sample table includes some 440,000 distinct CDR3 sequences. The specimen was blood T cells: a sorted CD56 or NKG2C T cell subset, CD4+ or CD8+ T cells, or bulk PBMC T cells (not recorded which). The sequence was collected from a woman aged 45-59 years in good health. J is TRBJ2-5 and V is TRBV5-4; TCRdb designates TRBD1, a call that cannot be tested without DNA. The CDR3 region is CASSQDRVLGETQYF.